This T cell receptor (beta chain) emerged from a study of blood T cell repertoires in COVID-19. V was clipped by 2 bases and J by 0 bases, with 8 bases between them. Per germline, CDR1 SGHVS and CDR2 FNYEAQ. The CDR3 sequence is 15 residues long. The assay was immunoSEQ multiplex PCR, and TCRdb's table has in-frame clones only and misses some. The sample comprises over 120,000 clones, approximately 83% of which are singletons, and 4% rests with the top ten. This sequence originates from a woman aged 60-70 years with acute or convalescent COVID-19. This rearrangement joins TRBV7-6 to TRBJ1-3; the D is unclear. What was sequenced was peripheral blood. In nucleotides, the CDR3 is TGTGCCAGCAGCTTAACAGAATACTCTGGAAACACCATATATTTT. Its protein is CASSLTEYSGNTIYF.